Below, 21 T cell receptor beta chains from the same sample are listed, as sequenced in a study of blood T cell repertoires in COVID-19. The assay was immunoSEQ multiplex PCR, and TCRdb's table has in-frame clones only and misses some. The sample records about 240,000 clones, roughly four fifths being singletons. The material sequenced was peripheral blood. These TCRs come from a man over 45 with acute or convalescent COVID-19.

This chain uses TRBV5-4 with TRBJ1-3; D is undetermined. CDR1 SGHNT and CDR2 YYREEE come from the germline V gene (reference sequence). The CDR3 loop spans 15 amino acids. Trimming stripped 3 bases from V and 2 bases from J, with 12 bases between. The CDR3 loop reads CASSSAGTAGNTIYF. The DNA of the CDR3 is TGTGCCAGCAGCTCCGCGGGAACGGCTGGAAACACCATATATTTT. Supplemented by reference TRBV5-4 and TRBJ1-3, the full variable domain reads ETGVTQSPTHLIKTRGQQVTLRCSSQSGHNTVSWYQQALGQGPQFIFQYYREEENGRGNFPPRFSGLQFPNYSSELNVNALELDDSALYLCASSSAGTAGNTIYFGEGSWLTVV.

J is TRBJ1-1 and V is TRBV29-1; D is perhaps TRBD1 (6 bases). Deletions cut 4 bases from V and 8 bases from J, with 17 bases between. CDR3 length equals 13 residues. Looked up from germline, CDR1 is SQVTM and CDR2 is ANQGSEA. The CDR3 spells CSVVAPFTGEAFF. CDR3 bases: TGCAGCGTTGTGGCCCCTTTCACAGGGGAAGCTTTCTTT.

This clone was counted once. This rearrangement joins TRBV27 to TRBJ1-4; D remains ambiguous. V shed 7 bases and J shed 0 bases, with 21 bases lying between them. CDR3 length: 18 amino acids. The germline V gene has CDR1 MNHEY and CDR2 SMNVEV (reference sequence). Here the CDR3 DNA reads TGTGCCAGCATCCCCCCGACTGAGCGACCTGCAACTAATGAAAAACTGTTTTTT. This translates into CASIPPTERPATNEKLFF.

The chain is built from TRBV7-2 and TRBJ2-7, with 8 bases matching TRBD1. The CDR3 has 13 residues. CDR1 is SGHTA and CDR2 is FQGNSA in the germline V gene. Trimming at V came to 7 bases and at J to 2 bases, leaving 4 bases not matched to a gene. CDR3 region: CASTDRGAYEQYF. The CDR3 nucleotides are TGTGCCAGCACTGACAGGGGAGCCTACGAGCAGTACTTC. The entire variable domain, with the rest obtained from reference TRBV7-2 and TRBJ2-7, is as follows: GAGVSQSPSNKVTEKGKDVELRCDPISGHTALYWYRQSLGQGLEFLIYFQGNSAPDKSGLPSDRFSAERTGGSVSTLTIQRTQQEDSAVYLCASTDRGAYEQYFGPGTRLTVT.

The gene calls are TRBV25-1 and TRBJ2-5, with 8 bases that match TRBD1. Germline values: CDR1 MGHDK, CDR2 SYGVNS. With V trimmed by 5 bases and J by 5 bases, 4 bases remained unmatched. CDR3 length equals 13 residues. DNA for the CDR3: TGTGCCAGCAGTCAGGGGGCGCGGGAGACCCAGTACTTC. This translates into CASSQGARETQYF.

The rearrangement uses TRBV6-5 and TRBJ2-1; D ambiguous. The CDR3 spans 11 residues. In germline, CDR1 is MNHEY, CDR2 SVGAGI. Trimming pared 4 bases from V and 8 bases from J, leaving 6 bases between. For the CDR3, the DNA is TGTGCCAGCAGTTCCCCGGATGAGCAGTTCTTC. This translates into CASSSPDEQFF.

This clone was counted once. The V call is TRBV10-1, the J call TRBJ1-2; 11 nucleotides agree with TRBD1. The CDR3 is made up of 14 amino acids. CDR1 and CDR2 from the germline V gene are WNHNN and SYGVQD (reference sequence). V trimming: 5 bases; J trimming: 8 bases; junction bases outside the gene matches: 7. In nucleotides, the CDR3 is TGCGCCAGCAGTAACGGACAGGGGGCGAGCGGCTACACCTTC. Translating gives CASSNGQGASGYTF.

On this clone itself: The same CDR3 arises from other DNA sequences in this sample as well. The chain uses TRBV28 and TRBJ1-4; 10 bases align to TRBD1. In germline, CDR1 is MDHEN, CDR2 SYDVKM. The CDR3 consists of 14 residues. The trim removed 6 bases at V and 6 bases at J, leaving 4 bases unmatched. The CDR3 DNA reads TGTGCCAGCAGGCCGACAGGGGGCGATGAAAAACTGTTTTTT. The encoded protein is CASRPTGGDEKLFF.

This clone was detected many times. The chain couples TRBV11-2 to TRBJ2-7; no clear D gene. The CDR3 has 13 residues. Germline V CDR1 and CDR2: SGHAT, FQNNGV. The ends were cut back, 5 bases at V and 2 bases at J, with 10 bases in the middle. The CDR3 protein is CASSPGFAYEQYF. The CDR3 coding sequence is TGTGCCAGCAGCCCCGGGTTCGCCTACGAGCAGTACTTC. Full variable domain (outside the CDR3, taken from reference TRBV11-2 and TRBJ2-7): EAGVAQSPRYKIIEKRQSVAFWCNPISGHATLYWYQQILGQGPKLLIQFQNNGVVDDSQLPKDRFSAERLKGVDSTLKIQPAKLEDSAVYLCASSPGFAYEQYFGPGTRLTVT.

This chain joins TRBV2 and TRBJ2-3; tentative D call: TRBD2 (7 bases). The CDR3 consists of 16 residues. Trimming shortened V by 2 bases and J by 4 bases, and 16 bases separated the two germline ends. The germline V gene encodes CDR1 SNHLY and CDR2 FYNNEI. The CDR3 nucleotides read TGTGCCAGCAGTGAATTTGGGGGGGGCGCGGCAGATACGCAGTATTTT. Protein: CASSEFGGGAADTQYF. The full variable domain, in which reference TRBV2 and TRBJ2-3 provide the parts outside the CDR3, is EPEVTQTPSHQVTQMGQEVILRCVPISNHLYFYWYRQILGQKVEFLVSFYNNEISEKSEIFDDQFSVERPDGSNFTLKIRSTKLEDSAMYFCASSEFGGGAADTQYFGPGTRLTVL.

The genes are TRBV11-1 and TRBJ2-7; D gene ambiguous. V was cut by 5 bases and J by 5 bases, with 10 bases left in between. The CDR3 covers 12 residues. The germline V gene encodes CDR1 SGHAT and CDR2 FQDESV (reference sequence). CDR3 in DNA: TGTGCCAGCAGCCCACGACAAAACGAGCAGTACTTC. This translates into CASSPRQNEQYF.

The V call is TRBV7-2, the J call TRBJ1-4, with D maybe TRBD1 (6 bases). CDR1 and CDR2 (germline): SGHTA, FQGNSA. The CDR3 consists of 15 residues. Trimming removed 4 bases from V and 3 bases from J, with 12 bases in between. CDR3 in amino acids: CASSYQGTSNEKLFF. As DNA, the CDR3 is TGTGCCAGCAGCTACCAGGGGACCTCTAATGAAAAACTGTTTTTT.

This clone was seen once. This chain links TRBV7-8 with TRBJ1-1; D may be TRBD1 (6 bases). The CDR3 is 14 residues long. Germline V gene lookup returns CDR1 SGHVS and CDR2 FQNEAQ. The V and J ends lost 3 bases and 7 bases respectively, with 15 bases between them. The CDR3 DNA follows: TGTGCCAGCAGCTTGGCGGGCTCCAGGGGTGAAGCTTTCTTT. It codes for CASSLAGSRGEAFF.

This clone occurred once. This rearrangement joins TRBV7-8 to TRBJ2-4; 12 bases map to TRBD2. J was trimmed by 2 bases and V by 1 base; bases with no gene match: 6. The germline V gene encodes CDR1 SGHVS and CDR2 FQNEAQ. There are 18 residues in the CDR3. The CDR3 here is CASSLEVTSGGSKNIQYF. In nucleotides, the CDR3 is TGTGCCAGCAGCTTAGAAGTAACTAGCGGGGGGTCCAAAAACATTCAGTACTTC.

Comments on this clone: Other DNA variants within this sample encode the same CDR3. The genes are TRBV7-9 and TRBJ2-1; D gene uncertain. The V end was cut by 1 base, the J end by 6 bases, with 4 bases between. CDR1 SEHNR and CDR2 FQNEAQ come from the germline V gene (reference sequence). The CDR3 is made up of 12 amino acids. Here the CDR3 reads CASSLGSNEQFF. CDR3 nucleotide sequence: TGTGCCAGCAGCTTAGGCAGCAATGAGCAGTTCTTC. The complete variable domain, with remaining parts taken from reference TRBV7-9 and TRBJ2-1, reads DTGVSQNPRHKITKRGQNVTFRCDPISEHNRLYWYRQTLGQGPEFLTYFQNEAQLEKSRLLSDRFSAERPKGSFSTLEIQRTEQGDSAMYLCASSLGSNEQFFGPGTRLTVL.

The chain is built from TRBV18 and TRBJ2-1, with TRBD1 identical over 12 bases. CDR1 and CDR2 (germline): KGHSH, LQKENI. The ends lost 3 bases at V and 5 bases at J; junction bases unmatched: 8. CDR3 length equals 17 residues. The CDR3 spells CASSPRAGTGGHNEQFF. For the CDR3, the DNA is TGTGCCAGCTCACCGAGAGCCGGGACAGGGGGCCACAATGAGCAGTTCTTC.

The gene calls are TRBV7-9 and TRBJ2-3; D possibly corresponds to TRBD1 (7 bases). Between the trimmed V and J ends, which lost 7 bases and 3 bases, there was a span of 14 bases. Germline values: CDR1 SEHNR, CDR2 FQNEAQ (reference sequence). The CDR3 runs to 14 residues. CDR3 sequence: CASIKQGGTDTQYF. CDR3 bases: TGTGCCAGCATAAAGCAGGGGGGAACAGATACGCAGTATTTT. Combining the CDR3 with reference TRBV7-9 and TRBJ2-3 gives the whole variable domain DTGVSQNPRHKITKRGQNVTFRCDPISEHNRLYWYRQTLGQGPEFLTYFQNEAQLEKSRLLSDRFSAERPKGSFSTLEIQRTEQGDSAMYLCASIKQGGTDTQYFGPGTRLTVL.

This clone appeared a single time. The chain combines TRBV5-1 with TRBJ2-2; D uncertain. The CDR3 runs to 15 residues. The germline V gene has CDR1 SGHRS and CDR2 YFSETQ. Trimming took off 0 bases at V and 1 base at J, with 7 bases between the two ends. The DNA of the CDR3 is TGCGCCAGCAGCTTGGCCGGCGGGAACACCGGGGAGCTGTTTTTT. It codes for CASSLAGGNTGELFF.

The V call is TRBV7-2, the J call TRBJ2-7, with 7 bases fitting TRBD2. J was trimmed by 6 bases and V by 5 bases; bases with no gene match: 10. The CDR3 contains 14 residues. Germline assignment: CDR1 SGHTA and CDR2 FQGNSA. CDR3 amino acids: CASSIPGLSGEQYF. CDR3 sequence (DNA): TGTGCCAGCAGCATACCGGGACTAAGTGGCGAGCAGTACTTC. Full variable domain (remainder filled in from reference TRBV7-2 and TRBJ2-7): GAGVSQSPSNKVTEKGKDVELRCDPISGHTALYWYRQSLGQGLEFLIYFQGNSAPDKSGLPSDRFSAERTGGSVSTLTIQRTQQEDSAVYLCASSIPGLSGEQYFGPGTRLTVT.

The V gene is TRBV5-1, the J gene TRBJ1-6, with 9 positions matching TRBD1. CDR1 is SGHRS and CDR2 is YFSETQ in the germline V gene. The CDR3 length is 15 residues. Trimming removed 4 bases from V and 8 bases from J; junction bases left unmatched: 7. The DNA for the CDR3 is TGCGCCAGCAGCAGCGGACAGGGGCTCGATTCACCCCTCCACTTT. Translating gives CASSSGQGLDSPLHF.

J is TRBJ1-2 and V is TRBV7-9; D ambiguous. V gave up 3 bases and J gave up 1 base, with 9 bases separating them. Germline CDR1 reads SEHNR; CDR2 reads FQNEAQ (reference sequence). The CDR3 length is 14 residues. The CDR3 loop reads CASSLGSINYGYTF. The CDR3 DNA follows: TGTGCCAGCAGCTTGGGTAGCATTAACTATGGCTACACCTTC.